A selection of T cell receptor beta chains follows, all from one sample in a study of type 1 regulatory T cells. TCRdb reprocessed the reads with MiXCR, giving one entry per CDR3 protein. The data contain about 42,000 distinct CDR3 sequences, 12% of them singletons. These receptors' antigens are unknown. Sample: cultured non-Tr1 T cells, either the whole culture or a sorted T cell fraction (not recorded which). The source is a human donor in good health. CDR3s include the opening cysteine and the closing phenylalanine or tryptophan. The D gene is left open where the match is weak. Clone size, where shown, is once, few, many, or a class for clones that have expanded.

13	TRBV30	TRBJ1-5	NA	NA	TGTGCCTGGAGCCCAGGTTTCAATCAGCCCCAGCATTTT	CAWSPGFNQPQHF
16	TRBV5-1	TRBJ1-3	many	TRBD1	TGCGCCAGCAGCTTGGGGACAGGGTTCTCTGGAAACACCATATATTTT	CASSLGTGFSGNTIYF
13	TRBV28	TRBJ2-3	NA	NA	TGTGCCAGCAGTGAACTTCAGGGGAAAAATCTGTATTTT	CASSELQGKNLYF
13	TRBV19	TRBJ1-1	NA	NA	TGTGCCACTTCGGACAGAGGGAACACTGAAGCTTTCTTT	CATSDRGNTEAFF
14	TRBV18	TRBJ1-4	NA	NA	TGTGCCAGCTCACCACGGGGAGGGGAAGAAAAACTGTTTTTT	CASSPRGGEEKLFF
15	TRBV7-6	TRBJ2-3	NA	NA	TGTGCCAGCAGCTTAAAGGGCGGGGTGGTAGATACGCAGTATTTT	CASSLKGGVVDTQYF
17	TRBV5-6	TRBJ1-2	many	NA	TGTGCCAGCAGCCACTCACTAATCGGACGGCCGCTCTATGGCTACACCTTC	CASSHSLIGRPLYGYTF
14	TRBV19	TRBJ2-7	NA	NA	TGTGCCAGTAAGGTAGCGGTGGCGGCTTACGAGCAGTACTTC	CASKVAVAAYEQYF
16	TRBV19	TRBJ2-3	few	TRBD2	TGTGCCAGTAAGCCCCGGCTAGCGGGATGGGCAGATACGCAGTATTTT	CASKPRLAGWADTQYF
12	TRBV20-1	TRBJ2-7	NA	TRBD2	TGCAGTGCTGAACTAGCGCGATACGAGCAGTACTTC	CSAELARYEQYF
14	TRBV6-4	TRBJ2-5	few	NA	TGTGCCAGCAGTGACTCGGGATGGAAAGAGACCCAGTACTTC	CASSDSGWKETQYF
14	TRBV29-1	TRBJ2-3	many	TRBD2	TGCAGCGCTGCCGGGACTAGCGGCACAGATACGCAGTATTTT	CSAAGTSGTDTQYF
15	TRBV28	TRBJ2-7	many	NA	TGTGCCAGCAGTTTATTCCTGGGACACCTCTACGAGCAGTACTTC	CASSLFLGHLYEQYF
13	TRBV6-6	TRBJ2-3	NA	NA	TGTGCCAGCACTAAAAGACAGGTAGATACGCAGTATTTT	CASTKRQVDTQYF
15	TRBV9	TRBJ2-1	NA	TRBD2	TGTGCCGGCAGCGTCGGACTAGAAACCTCCAATGAGCAGTTCTTC	CAGSVGLETSNEQFF
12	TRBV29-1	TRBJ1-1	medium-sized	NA	TGCAGCGTTTTGACAGAGAACCGTGAAGCTTTCTTT	CSVLTENREAFF
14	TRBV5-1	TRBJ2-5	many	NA	TGCGCCAGCAGCGCCGCCACCAGCGGTGAGACCCAGTACTTC	CASSAATSGETQYF
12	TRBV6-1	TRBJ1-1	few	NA	TGTGCCAGCAGCCAAGACAGGTTTAAGGCTTTCTTT	CASSQDRFKAFF
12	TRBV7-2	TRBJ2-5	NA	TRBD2	TGTGCCAGCAGCGTGGGAACTAGCGGGCCTGTTTTC	CASSVGTSGPVF
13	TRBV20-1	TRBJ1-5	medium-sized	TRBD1	TGCAGTGCTAGAGAGACAGGGGGCCAGCCCCAGCATTTT	CSARETGGQPQHF
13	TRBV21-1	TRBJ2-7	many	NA	TGTGCCAGCAGCCGGGACACCTTCTACGAGCAGTACTTC	CASSRDTFYEQYF
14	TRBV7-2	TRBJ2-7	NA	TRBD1	TGTGCCAGCAGCCGAGACAGGGTTAGCTACGAGCAGTACTTC	CASSRDRVSYEQYF
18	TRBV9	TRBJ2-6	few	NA	TGTGCCAGCAGCGCAGGACCGAATCCCTTCTCTGGGGCCAACGTCCTGACTTTC	CASSAGPNPFSGANVLTF
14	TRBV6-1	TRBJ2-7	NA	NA	TGTGCCAGCGGTAGGGTTGGGGGGTCCTACGAGCAGTACTTC	CASGRVGGSYEQYF
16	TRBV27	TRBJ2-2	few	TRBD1	TGTGCCACCCTCCCGTCGGACAGGGGGGGCACCGGGGAGCTGTTTTTT	CATLPSDRGGTGELFF
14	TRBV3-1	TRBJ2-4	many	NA	TGTGCCAGCAGCCAAGGTCCAGGGAAAAACATTCAGTACTTC	CASSQGPGKNIQYF
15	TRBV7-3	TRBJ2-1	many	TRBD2	TGTGCCAGCAGCTTCCAGCGGGATACATACAATGAGCAGTTCTTC	CASSFQRDTYNEQFF
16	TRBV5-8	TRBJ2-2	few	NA	TGTGCCAGCAGCTTGGGCCTAGGGGCCAACACCGGGGAGCTGTTTTTT	CASSLGLGANTGELFF
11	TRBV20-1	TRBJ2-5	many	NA	TGCAGTGCTAGTCCCCAGGAGACCCAGTACTTC	CSASPQETQYF
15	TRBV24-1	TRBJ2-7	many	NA	TGTGCCACCAGTGAGGGGCTGGGCAACTCCTACGAGCAGTACTTC	CATSEGLGNSYEQYF
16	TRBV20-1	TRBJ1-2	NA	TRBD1	TGCAGTGCTAGAGGTTTCACCGGGACAGGGGGCTATGGCTACACCTTC	CSARGFTGTGGYGYTF
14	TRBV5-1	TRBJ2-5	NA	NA	TGCGCCAGCAGAACCTGGACTAACCAAGAGACCCAGTACTTC	CASRTWTNQETQYF
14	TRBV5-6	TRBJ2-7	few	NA	TGTGCCAGCAGCTTGGGAGGCGCCACCTACGAGCAGTACTTC	CASSLGGATYEQYF
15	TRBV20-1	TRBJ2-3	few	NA	TGCAGTGCTGCTAGAGGGTTCTTGGGGACAGATACGCAGTATTTT	CSAARGFLGTDTQYF
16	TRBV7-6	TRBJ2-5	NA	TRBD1	TGTGCCAGCAGCTTAGGCCCGGGACAGGGCGAGGGGACCCAGTACTTC	CASSLGPGQGEGTQYF
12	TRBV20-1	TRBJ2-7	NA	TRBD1	TGCAGTGCTGTGGACAGGCTTTACGAGCAGTACTTC	CSAVDRLYEQYF
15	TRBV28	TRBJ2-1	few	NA	TGTGCCAGCACCCCCAAAGGGCCAGCGGGCGGGGAGCAGTTCTTC	CASTPKGPAGGEQFF
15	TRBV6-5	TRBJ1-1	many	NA	TGTGCCAGCAGTTACTCCGCAGGGACTGGATTTGAAGCTTTCTTT	CASSYSAGTGFEAFF
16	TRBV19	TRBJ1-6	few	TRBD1	TGTGCCAGTAGTTTCCGGGACAGGGGTTATAATTCACCCCTCCACTTT	CASSFRDRGYNSPLHF